Listed below are T cell receptor beta chains from one sample, sequenced in a study of blood T cell repertoires in COVID-19. The repertoire was sequenced with immunoSEQ multiplex PCR; TCRdb's copy has only in-frame clones and lacks some. Of over 120,000 clones in the sample, approximately 80% are singletons; the top ten hold 10% to 13%. The sequenced sample consisted of peripheral blood. These receptors all stem from a man aged 55 to 70 with active or convalescent COVID-19. The CDR3 runs from the conserved cysteine through the conserved F or W.

>TRBV11-2|TRBJ1-1
CASSQDSSNTEAFF
>TRBV5-1|TRBJ2-2
CASSLVSGGPNTGELFF
>TRBV7-9|TRBJ2-5
CATQVETQYF
>TRBV4-1|TRBJ2-6
CASSQDMAISGANVLTF
>TRBV5-1|TRBJ2-5
CASSHLGGAGQETQYF
>TRBV7-8|TRBJ1-5
CASSPTSGDRGRQPQHF
>TRBV19|TRBJ2-2
CASSINYGIENTGELFF
>TRBV6-6|TRBJ1-1
CASGKERMNTEAFF
>TRBV27|TRBJ1-3
CASSSRGGFFSGNTIYF
>TRBV7-2|TRBJ1-5
CASSPGQNNQPQHF
>TRBV4-3|TRBJ2-3
CASSQDPPGLAGEADTQYF
>TRBV9|TRBJ2-5
CASSVGLETQYF
>TRBV3-1/TRBV3-2|TRBJ1-3
CASSQVAVGGNTIYF
>TRBV5-1|TRBJ1-1
CASSLAEQRPEAFF
>TRBV25-1|TRBJ2-2
CASSVTIGELFF
>TRBV27|TRBJ1-2
CASSFRGGGYTF
>TRBV5-1|TRBJ1-6
CASSLRLSSYNSPLHF
>TRBV19|TRBJ1-2
CASRRHQGTGVDYGYTF
>TRBV5-1|TRBJ2-3
CASSLLRGATDTQYF
>TRBV19|TRBJ1-5
CASKYSRTENQPQHF
>TRBV6-2/TRBV6-3|TRBJ1-6
CASSFYRGSSPLHF
>TRBV29-1|TRBJ2-3
CSASLDPYTKDRRGDTQYF
>TRBV6-5|TRBJ1-2
CASSPDRDSYGYTF
>TRBV7-7|TRBJ2-5
CASSLSAGGAETQYF
>TRBV5-6|TRBJ1-2
CASSFPQGTYYTF
>TRBV3-1/TRBV3-2|TRBJ2-2
CARGLGPFGELFF
>TRBV7-2|TRBJ1-1
CASRENRGYRTEAFF
>TRBV5-4|TRBJ2-5
CASSLTSGQQETQYF
>TRBV6-6|TRBJ1-5
CASSNDTPYSNQPQHF
>TRBV10-1|TRBJ1-4
CASSEFQADGEKLFF
>TRBV6-5|TRBJ1-5
CASRPGLTQPQHF
>TRBV4-1|TRBJ2-2
CASSHHSNTGELFF
>TRBV4-3|TRBJ1-1
CASSQDYTGFDTEAFF
>TRBV19|TRBJ1-1
CASSSLKLGGKAFF
>TRBV5-8|TRBJ1-1
CASGLWGFGQGNTEAFF
>TRBV14|TRBJ2-1
CASSRTGTSSSYNEQFF